This T cell receptor beta chain is from a study of blood T cell repertoires in COVID-19. Overall study context: Some COVID-19 samples were acute and others convalescent; all came from the United States, Italy and Spain.

After removal of 2 bases from V and 3 bases from J, the junction contained 11 bases not matched to a gene. Germline values: CDR1 SNHLY, CDR2 FYNNEI. The CDR3 length is 18 residues. Method: immunoSEQ multiplex PCR; TCRdb's copy keeps in-frame clones and lacks some. Of hundreds of thousands of clones in the sample, less than 90% were seen once. The receptor's source is a man between 35 and 55 years old with acute or convalescent COVID-19. The chain couples TRBV2 to TRBJ2-7; TRBD2 matches at 12 bases. Sequencing used peripheral blood. The CDR3: CASSEHLAGGLTDYEQYF. CDR3 sequence (DNA): TGTGCCAGCAGTGAACATCTAGCGGGAGGGCTTACGGACTACGAGCAGTACTTC.